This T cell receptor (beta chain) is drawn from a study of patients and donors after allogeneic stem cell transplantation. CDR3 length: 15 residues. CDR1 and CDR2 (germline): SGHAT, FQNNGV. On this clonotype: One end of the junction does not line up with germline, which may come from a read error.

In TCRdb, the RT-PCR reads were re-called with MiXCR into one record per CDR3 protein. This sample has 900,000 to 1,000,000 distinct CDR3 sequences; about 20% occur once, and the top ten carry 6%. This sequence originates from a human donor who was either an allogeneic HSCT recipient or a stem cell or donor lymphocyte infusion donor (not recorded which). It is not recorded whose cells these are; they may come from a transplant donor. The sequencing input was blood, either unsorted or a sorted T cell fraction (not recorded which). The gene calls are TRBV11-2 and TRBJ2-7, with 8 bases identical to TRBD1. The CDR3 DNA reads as TGTGCCAGCAGCCTAGATCGACAGGGGATCTACGAGCAGTACTTC. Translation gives CASSLDRQGIYEQYF.